The 26 T cell receptor beta chains given below trace back to one sample, sequenced in a study of human T cells and chemical hapten exposure. TCRdb recomputed calls from the RACE reads with MiXCR, one row per CDR3 protein. The repertoire includes about 80,000 distinct CDR3 sequences, 14% of them detected once, and around 4.2% sits in the top ten. The time point is: pre-sensitization, week 0. Documented treatment: therapeutic diphenylcyclopropenone sensitization with weekly scalp DPC. This specimen consisted of whole blood, obtained in connection with sensitization to the hapten diphenylcyclopropenone (DPC). The receptors derive from a woman between 45 and 65 years old with alopecia areata. Some clones in this sample may be carry-over from other donors' samples.

This clonotype has just a few counts. The genes are TRBV25-1 and TRBJ2-7; 7 positions agree with TRBD2. Germline V lookup: CDR1 MGHDK, CDR2 SYGVNS. After removal of 5 bases from V and 0 bases from J, the junction contained 1 base not matched to a gene. This CDR3 has 13 amino acids. The CDR3 loop is CASSSGTSYEQYF. Here the CDR3 DNA reads TGTGCCAGCAGTAGCGGGACCTCCTACGAGCAGTACTTC.

This clonotype was observed a few times. The chain combines TRBV4-3 with TRBJ2-2, with TRBD2 identical over 10 bases. This CDR3 is 16 amino acids long. The germline CDR1 and CDR2 sequences are LGHNA and YSLEER. J was trimmed by 1 base and V by 3 bases; bases with no gene match: 2. The CDR3 loop reads CASSQIAGGNTGELFF. The DNA for the CDR3 is TGCGCCAGCAGCCAGATAGCGGGAGGGAACACCGGGGAGCTGTTTTTT.

This clonotype was observed at least ten times. The chain is built from TRBV18 and TRBJ2-6, with D possibly TRBD1 on 6 matching bases. Germline V gene data show CDR1 as KGHSH and CDR2 as LQKENI. Trimming took off 5 bases at V and 1 base at J, with 12 bases between the two ends. This CDR3 has 16 residues. The CDR3 sequence: CASSATGASGANVLTF. The CDR3 nucleotides are TGTGCCAGCTCAGCGACAGGCGCTTCTGGGGCCAACGTCCTGACTTTC. Based on the CDR3 plus reference TRBV18 and TRBJ2-6, the full variable domain is NAGVMQNPRHLVRRRGQEARLRCSPMKGHSHVYWYRQLPEEGLKFMVYLQKENIIDESGMPKERFSAEFPKEGPSILRIQQVVRGDSAAYFCASSATGASGANVLTFGAGSRLTVL.

The table lists this clonotype with many counts. J is TRBJ2-2 and V is TRBV28; 9 bases fit TRBD1. The V gene's germline CDR1 is MDHEN and CDR2 SYDVKM. This CDR3 contains 15 residues. V gave up 5 bases and J gave up 0 bases; unmatched junction bases: 1. CDR3 in DNA: TGTGCCAGCAGTCGACAGGGGGCGAACACCGGGGAGCTGTTTTTT. Protein sequence: CASSRQGANTGELFF.

This clonotype occurred a few times. The chain uses TRBV18 and TRBJ2-1; 8 bases line up with TRBD2. The CDR3 is 16 amino acids. Germline trimming cut 1 base from V and 7 bases from J; bases unmatched to any gene: 9. Germline V lookup: CDR1 KGHSH, CDR2 LQKENI. The DNA for the CDR3 is TGTGCCAGCTCACCACTTATGATAGCGGGACCTAATGAGCAGTTCTTC. Translated, it gives CASSPLMIAGPNEQFF.

This clonotype has just a few counts. The chain recombines TRBV20-1 with TRBJ2-1; no clear D. The CDR3 covers 14 residues. V was cut by 0 bases and J by 7 bases, with 13 bases left in between. The germline V gene has CDR1 DFQATT and CDR2 SNEGSKA (reference sequence). CDR3 in DNA: TGCAGTGCTAGAGATTTTAATAGCCCGAATGAGCAGTTCTTC. This codes for CSARDFNSPNEQFF.

This chain connects TRBV9 to TRBJ2-1; weak D call: TRBD2 (6 bases). V was cut by 4 bases and J by 9 bases, with 20 bases left in between. The CDR3 contains 15 residues. Germline CDR1 SGDLS, CDR2 YYNGEE. CDR3 in amino acids: CASSPLTGDLGEQFF. CDR3 nucleotides: TGTGCCAGCAGCCCCCTTACGGGAGATTTAGGTGAGCAGTTCTTC.

V usage is TRBV7-9 and J usage is TRBJ2-7, with unresolved D. CDR1 is SEHNR, CDR2 FQNEAQ, per germline (reference sequence). The CDR3 covers 14 residues. V lost 3 bases, J lost 3 bases, and 12 bases lay in between. This CDR3 reads CASSLTGAVYEQYF. Here the CDR3 DNA reads TGTGCCAGCAGCTTGACCGGAGCCGTCTACGAGCAGTACTTC.

This clonotype was counted ten times or more. The gene calls are TRBV20-1 and TRBJ2-1, with D possibly being TRBD2 (5 bases). The ends were cut back, 3 bases at V and 9 bases at J, with 9 bases in the middle. The CDR3 totals 11 residues. Germline CDR1 reads DFQATT; CDR2 reads SNEGSKA (reference sequence). The CDR3 DNA reads TGCAGTGCTAGTTTCGGGATTGAGCAGTTCTTC. As protein: CSASFGIEQFF.

This clonotype was seen a few times. This chain uses TRBV7-8 with TRBJ2-1; 16 bases agree with TRBD2. V was clipped by 6 bases and J by 4 bases; unmatched bases: 15. This CDR3 is 20 amino acids long. CDR1 SGHVS and CDR2 FQNEAQ come from the germline V gene. This CDR3 reads CASSLIAGTSGRAQYNEQFF. CDR3 nucleotides: TGTGCCAGCAGTCTAATAGCCGGGACTAGCGGGAGGGCCCAATACAATGAGCAGTTCTTC. Using reference TRBV7-8 and TRBJ2-1 for the parts outside the CDR3, the full variable domain is GAGVSQSPRYKVAKRGQDVALRCDPISGHVSLFWYQQALGQGPEFLTYFQNEAQLDKSGLPSDRFFAERPEGSVSTLKIQRTQQEDSAVYLCASSLIAGTSGRAQYNEQFFGPGTRLTVL.

This clonotype was counted only a few times. The chain carries TRBV6-1 and TRBJ1-1; the D is unclear. This CDR3 is built from 15 residues. Trimming took 9 bases from V and 0 from J, leaving 17 bases between them. Germline loops: CDR1 MNHNS, CDR2 SASEGT. The CDR3 reads CASSLGTQMNTEAFF. For the CDR3, the DNA is TGTGCCAGTTCTCTGGGAACTCAAATGAACACTGAAGCTTTCTTT.

The rearrangement links TRBV20-1 to TRBJ2-3, with 7 bases identical to TRBD1. In germline, CDR1 is DFQATT, CDR2 SNEGSKA (reference sequence). This CDR3 spans 13 amino acids. With V trimmed by 8 bases and J by 0 bases, 5 bases remained unmatched. The CDR3 spells CSRGDSSTDTQYF. The CDR3 nucleotides are TGCAGTAGAGGGGACAGTAGCACAGATACGCAGTATTTT.

This clonotype showed up just a few times. The rearrangement joins TRBV20-1 to TRBJ2-7; TRBD2 aligns across 11 bases. Unmatched junction bases numbered 2, after V lost 3 bases and J lost 1 base. Germline CDR1 and CDR2: DFQATT and SNEGSKA (reference sequence). CDR3 size: 14 residues. CDR3 nucleotide sequence: TGCAGTGCTAGTCCTAGCGGGAGGTCCTACGAGCAGTACTTC. It encodes CSASPSGRSYEQYF.

The chain uses TRBV29-1 and TRBJ2-1; the D is unclear. In germline, CDR1 is SQVTM, CDR2 ANQGSEA. This CDR3 spans 13 amino acids. The V gene lost 3 bases and the J gene lost 1 base, with 7 bases spanning the gap. The CDR3 DNA is TGCAGCGTTGAGCCTGGGTCCTACAATGAGCAGTTCTTC. As protein: CSVEPGSYNEQFF.

The rearrangement links TRBV7-9 to TRBJ2-7, with 8 bases aligning to TRBD1. Germline CDR1 and CDR2: SEHNR and FQNEAQ (reference sequence). CDR3 size: 13 residues. V shed 4 bases and J 6 bases; nucleotides not matched to a gene: 5. The CDR3 nucleotides are TGTGCCAGCAGCTCGGGGACAGGTCGCGAGCAGTACTTC. Residues: CASSSGTGREQYF.

A few counts support this clonotype. The V and J genes are TRBV7-6 and TRBJ1-5, with D unresolved. With 5 bases removed from V and 9 bases from J, the gap between germline ends came to 20 bases. Germline V gene lookup returns CDR1 SGHVS and CDR2 FNYEAQ. The CDR3 is 15 residues long. CDR3 in amino acids: CASSRVPIPVGPQHF. Here the CDR3 DNA reads TGTGCCAGCAGCCGGGTCCCCATTCCAGTCGGGCCCCAGCATTTT.

A few counts support this clonotype. The gene calls are TRBV7-2 and TRBJ1-4; 7 bases fit TRBD1. Germline V lookup: CDR1 SGHTA, CDR2 FQGNSA. V shed 5 bases and J 5 bases; nucleotides not matched to a gene: 5. The CDR3 runs to 14 residues. The DNA for the CDR3 is TGTGCCAGCAGCCTGGGACAGATAAATGAAAAACTGTTTTTT. Protein sequence: CASSLGQINEKLFF.

Ten or more counts support this clonotype. The genes are TRBV5-1 and TRBJ2-2, with 7 bases identical to TRBD1. Germline-derived CDR1 and CDR2 are SGHRS and YFSETQ. This CDR3 is 15 amino acids long. The V and J ends lost 4 bases and 0 bases, in that order; junction bases with no gene match: 3. The CDR3 sequence: CASSAGTANTGELFF. The CDR3, as DNA: TGCGCCAGCAGCGCCGGGACAGCGAACACCGGGGAGCTGTTTTTT.

This clonotype was counted many times. This rearrangement joins TRBV7-6 to TRBJ2-1; 7 nucleotides align to TRBD2. CDR1 is SGHVS and CDR2 is FNYEAQ in the germline V gene. The junction had 4 bases not matched to a gene; V was cut back by 2 bases and J by 0 bases. This CDR3 has 16 residues. The CDR3 coding sequence is TGTGCCAGCAGCTTACTGGGCGGGGGCTCCTACAATGAGCAGTTCTTC. This sequence encodes CASSLLGGGSYNEQFF.

The rearrangement links TRBV5-1 to TRBJ2-5; D is uncertain. The CDR3 spans 15 residues. V was clipped by 4 bases and J by 5 bases, with 18 bases between them. CDR1 SGHRS and CDR2 YFSETQ come from the germline V gene. DNA of the CDR3: TGCGCCAGCAGCGTTCATACTCAACTTGTGGAGACCCAGTACTTC. This codes for CASSVHTQLVETQYF.

This clonotype was observed a handful of times. The V call is TRBV29-1, the J call TRBJ2-2; 7 nucleotides line up with TRBD2. Germline V gene data show CDR1 as SQVTM and CDR2 as ANQGSEA. There are 15 residues in the CDR3. The V gene end was trimmed by 5 bases and the J gene end by 5 bases; junction bases not matched to a gene: 11. CDR3 DNA sequence: TGCAGCGTTTTAATCCCTAGCGGCCGTACCGGGGAGCTGTTTTTT. It specifies CSVLIPSGRTGELFF.

V is TRBV28 and J is TRBJ2-3; D might be TRBD1 or TRBD2, each matching 5 bases. Germline-derived CDR1 and CDR2 are MDHEN and SYDVKM. V shed 6 bases and J shed 0 bases, with 13 bases lying between them. This CDR3 is 15 amino acids long. The CDR3 sequence: CASRTGQASTDTQYF. CDR3 bases: TGTGCCAGCAGAACGGGGCAAGCTAGCACAGATACGCAGTATTTT.

The CDR3 loop is CASSVAVGSREETQYF. In DNA form, the CDR3 reads TGTGCCAGCAGCGTAGCGGTGGGGAGTCGGGAAGAGACCCAGTACTTC. The chain carries TRBV9 and TRBJ2-5; tentative D call: TRBD2 (5 bases). Germline V gives CDR1 SGDLS, CDR2 YYNGEE. The CDR3 contains 16 residues. V dropped 0 bases and J dropped 3 bases, with 15 bases sitting between them.

This chain connects TRBV7-9 to TRBJ2-1, with 8 bases that match TRBD1. Per the germline V gene, CDR1 is SEHNR and CDR2 is FQNEAQ (reference sequence). This CDR3 has 15 residues. Losses at the gene ends were 4 bases for V and 8 bases for J; bases not matched to a gene: 10. The CDR3 nucleotides read TGTGCCAGCAGCTCGCGGAAGGACAGGGCCGATGAGCAGTTCTTC. It specifies CASSSRKDRADEQFF.

This clonotype was observed a few times. The V gene is TRBV7-9, the J gene TRBJ2-7; D remains unclear. The germline V gene encodes CDR1 SEHNR and CDR2 FQNEAQ (reference sequence). This CDR3 has 12 residues. The V end was cut by 6 bases, the J end by 4 bases, with 10 bases between. The chain's CDR3 is CASRSLSYEQYF. In DNA form, the CDR3 reads TGTGCCAGCAGGTCCCTAAGTTACGAGCAGTACTTC.

This clonotype was counted at least ten times. CDR3 coding DNA: TGTGCCATCAGGATGAGACAGGGTGGCGAGCAGTACTTC. Its translation is CAIRMRQGGEQYF. V and J are TRBV10-3 and TRBJ2-7; 7 bases are a match to TRBD1. The junction had 8 bases not matched to a gene; V was cut back by 6 bases and J by 6 bases. From germline, CDR1 is ENHRY and CDR2 SYGVKD. The CDR3 has 13 amino acids.